This T cell receptor (beta chain) was captured by sequencing in a study of post-analysis software for immune sequencing data. General study findings and limits: A handful of TRBV segments were significantly more frequent in patients than in controls. TRBV5-6, TRBV5-1 and TRBV20-1 were among these segments. Comparison with controls showed significantly lower normalized Chao1 diversity in multiple sclerosis patients.

Points on this clonotype: Its target is not known.

Unique molecular identifiers were carried by the TCR beta cDNA libraries. MiXCR, run by TCRdb on the PCR reads, gives a single entry per CDR3 protein. The sample yields hundreds of thousands of distinct CDR3 sequences, roughly 30% seen once. The CDR3 spans 14 residues. Germline-derived CDR1 and CDR2 are MNHEY and SVGEGT. Sequencing used blood. The receptor's source is a girl aged 10 to 17 with multiple sclerosis. The chain combines TRBV6-2 or TRBV6-3 with TRBJ2-4, with TRBD1 matching 7 bases. The J call could be wrong; TRBJ2-7 is a better fit for the DNA end. In DNA form, the CDR3 reads TGTGCCAGCAGCCAGACAGGGATCGTGTACGAGCAGTACTTC. This gives the protein CASSQTGIVYEQYF.